This is a list of T cell receptor beta chains from one sample in a study of blood T cell repertoires in COVID-19. Produced via immunoSEQ multiplex PCR; TCRdb's table is partial and in-frame only. The sample holds under 200,000 clones; about 80% are singletons and the top ten take around 6.3%. Material for sequencing was peripheral blood. The source of these receptors is a man in his 70s with active or convalescent COVID-19. Each CDR3 is given with its conserved first and last residue. D genes are given only for firm matches. Size is omitted from some rows. Given values are once, few, many or a class for expanded clones.

clone_size	d_call	v_call	j_call	cdr3_nt	cdr3_aa
-	TRBD2	TRBV10-2	TRBJ2-4	TGCGCCAGCAGTGGGACTAGCGGGGACGAAAACATTCAGTACTTC	CASSGTSGDENIQYF
-	TRBD2	TRBV27	TRBJ2-7	TGTGCCAGCAGCCCCGGCATAGCGGGAATCTACGAGCAGTACTTC	CASSPGIAGIYEQYF
-	-	TRBV7-9	TRBJ1-3	TGTGCCAGCAGACCGGGGGTCTCTGGAAACACCATATATTTT	CASRPGVSGNTIYF
-	-	TRBV29-1	TRBJ1-1	TGCAGTGGTAACAGCCGACCGGACACTGAAGCTTTCTTT	CSGNSRPDTEAFF
-	TRBD1	TRBV18	TRBJ1-1	TGTGCCAGCTCACTAGGGACAGGAGGGAACACTGAAGCTTTCTTT	CASSLGTGGNTEAFF
-	TRBD1	TRBV6-5	TRBJ2-7	TGTGCCAGCAGTTACGGCGGGACAGGTTCCTACGAGCAGTACTTC	CASSYGGTGSYEQYF
-	TRBD1	TRBV3-1/TRBV3-2	TRBJ2-5	TGTGCCAGCAGCCAGGGGACAGGGCGGCAAGAGACCCAGTACTTC	CASSQGTGRQETQYF
-	TRBD1	TRBV6-5	TRBJ1-1	TGTGCCATCAGGAGGCAGGGGGCGGGGACTGAAGCTTTCTTT	CAIRRQGAGTEAFF
-	-	TRBV6-6	TRBJ2-7	TGTGCCAGCAGTAGAGACTACGAGCAGTACTTC	CASSRDYEQYF
many	-	TRBV7-2	TRBJ1-5	TGTGCCAGCAGCTTAAGGCGGGGGGATAGCAATCAGCCCCAGCATTTT	CASSLRRGDSNQPQHF
-	-	TRBV13	TRBJ2-1	TGTGCCAGCAGCTTGGGACTCCCTTCCCATGAGCAGTTCTTC	CASSLGLPSHEQFF
-	TRBD2	TRBV7-8	TRBJ2-7	TGTGCCAGCAGCCAAACGGGACTAGCGGGTCGGCTGGGGCAGTACTTC	CASSQTGLAGRLGQYF
-	-	TRBV20-1	TRBJ1-1	TGCAGTGCTAGTTCGGGTTCCATGAACACTGAAGCTTTCTTT	CSASSGSMNTEAFF
-	TRBD1	TRBV29-1	TRBJ1-3	TGCAGCGTGGCGACAGGGGGAAGTGGAAACACCATATATTTT	CSVATGGSGNTIYF
-	-	TRBV7-6	TRBJ2-3	TGTGCCAGCAGCGTAAACGCAGGGGGCACAGATACGCAGTATTTT	CASSVNAGGTDTQYF
-	TRBD1	TRBV10-1	TRBJ2-7	TGCGCCAGCAGCTATTCCGGGACAGGTGCTTATAACTCCTACGAGCAGTACTTC	CASSYSGTGAYNSYEQYF
-	-	TRBV27	TRBJ2-3	TGTGCCAGCAGTCCCTTGGGCCGGAGCGGTGGCGCAGATACGCAGTATTTT	CASSPLGRSGGADTQYF
-	TRBD1	TRBV6-5	TRBJ2-7	TGTGCCAGCAGTTACTCGGGGACAGGCGAGCAGTACTTC	CASSYSGTGEQYF
once	-	TRBV5-6	TRBJ1-2	TGTGCCAGCAGCTGGAGGACTCGACATGGCTACACCTTC	CASSWRTRHGYTF
-	TRBD1	TRBV3-1/TRBV3-2	TRBJ1-2	TGTGCCAGCAGCCCGAGAGACAGGGACTATGGCTACACCTTC	CASSPRDRDYGYTF
-	-	TRBV10-2	TRBJ1-1	TGCGCCAGCAGTGCTTTGGCAGGGTCAACACCGGCTGAAGCTTTCTTT	CASSALAGSTPAEAFF
once	-	TRBV5-1	TRBJ1-4	TGCGCCAGCAGCTTCCAAGGGGGTGGTGAAAAACTGTTTTTT	CASSFQGGGEKLFF
once	-	TRBV29-1	TRBJ1-1	TGCAGCGTTGAGAGGGGGTCGGCCACTGAAGCTTTCTTT	CSVERGSATEAFF
-	-	TRBV6-5	TRBJ1-2	TGTGCCAGCAGTTACCGGTTGGACTATGGCTACACCTTC	CASSYRLDYGYTF
-	-	TRBV5-1	TRBJ1-3	TGCGCCAGCAGCCTAACGGGACAACCTGGAAACACCATATATTTT	CASSLTGQPGNTIYF
-	-	TRBV5-1	TRBJ2-5	TGCGCCAGCAGCTTGGGGTCAGCGCTCCAAGAGACCCAGTACTTC	CASSLGSALQETQYF
-	-	TRBV7-8	TRBJ2-1	TGTGCCAGCAGCTTCAGGGGTTGGGATGAGCAGTTCTTC	CASSFRGWDEQFF
-	-	TRBV4-1	TRBJ2-2	TGCGCCAGCAGCCAAGATGGGCCTACCGGGGAGCTGTTTTTT	CASSQDGPTGELFF
-	TRBD2	TRBV23-1	TRBJ2-1	TGCGCCAGCAGTCAACCAGCGGGAGGCCCCCGGGAGGAGCAGTTCTTC	CASSQPAGGPREEQFF
once	-	TRBV4-3	TRBJ1-2	TGCGCCAGCAGCCAGGGCATGGTCTCGACTAACTATGGCTACACCTTC	CASSQGMVSTNYGYTF
-	TRBD1	TRBV9	TRBJ1-1	TGTGCCAGCAGCCCAGGGGTGGGACAGGGGAACACTGAAGCTTTCTTT	CASSPGVGQGNTEAFF